The clone carrying this T cell receptor (beta chain) was detected many times. Its antigen is still unknown. The repertoire came from unfractionated whole blood and reflected all unsorted peripheral T cells. cDNA was made from approximately 500 ng RNA using alpha and beta constant primers. Separate chain-specific third strand synthesis with multiplexing indices produced the alpha and beta libraries. Two random hexamers, added before amplification and joined, formed each molecule's 12-nucleotide barcode. A roughly 25-cycle PCR with P5s and P7 primers followed a short adapter-adding first PCR. TCRdb ran MiXCR on the 5' RACE reads and lists one entry per CDR3 protein. The data hold about 15,000 distinct CDR3 sequences, with roughly a tenth observed a single time. The entry originates in a study of HIV-infected patients and healthy controls. Study-level results: Untreated HIV+ repertoires had roughly threefold fewer distinct CDR3s and lower Shannon diversity than healthy controls.

V was cut by 0 bases and J by 5 bases, with 14 bases left in between. From germline, CDR1 is DFQATT and CDR2 SNEGSKA (reference sequence). CDR3 length: 15 amino acids. The chain is built from TRBV20-1 and TRBJ2-1, with D perhaps matching TRBD1 (6 bases). What was sequenced was blood. The TCR was taken from an adult in good health. The CDR3 loop reads CSARDAWTDNNEQFF. The CDR3 nucleotides read TGCAGTGCTAGAGATGCCTGGACAGATAACAATGAGCAGTTCTTC.